The 8 T cell receptor beta chains below were found in one sample sequenced in a study of identical twins. TCRdb passed the 5' RACE reads through MiXCR, listing each CDR3 protein once. This sample yields more than 1.5 million distinct CDR3 sequences, of which about 30% are seen a single time; about 0.25% belongs to the top ten. The sample comprised cord blood. Receptors were obtained from a newborn girl in good health.

J is TRBJ1-1 and V is TRBV30; perhaps TRBD1 as D (6 bases). Germline V gene lookup returns CDR1 GTSNPN and CDR2 SVGIG (reference sequence). The V and J ends lost 0 bases and 4 bases respectively, with 9 bases between them. This CDR3 has 13 amino acids. The chain's CDR3 is CAWSVGGGTEAFF. CDR3 bases: TGTGCCTGGAGTGTCGGAGGGGGCACTGAAGCTTTCTTT.

V usage is TRBV7-9 and J usage is TRBJ2-1, with D unclear. The assigned J gene may be wrong: the sequence end matches TRBJ2-7 better. The germline V gene encodes CDR1 SEHNR and CDR2 FQNEAQ (reference sequence). The CDR3 runs to 16 residues. The DNA of the CDR3 is TGTGCCAGCAGCTTATATAGCTCCAGCTCCTACAATGAGCAGTACTTC. Translating it yields CASSLYSSSSYNEQYF.

This clonotype was recorded at least ten times. The chain employs TRBV29-1 and TRBJ1-2; D uncertain. Germline CDR1 SQVTM, CDR2 ANQGSEA. CDR3 length: 9 amino acids. The ends were cut back, 6 bases at V and 8 bases at J, with 7 bases in the middle. The CDR3 sequence is CSVLEGYTF. CDR3 nucleotides: TGCAGCGTCCTCGAAGGCTACACCTTC.

The chain recombines TRBV13 with TRBJ2-5, with D tentatively TRBD1 (6 bases). Germline CDR1 and CDR2: PRHDT and FYEKMQ (reference sequence). CDR3 length: 12 residues. V gave up 5 bases and J gave up 11 bases, with 15 bases separating them. The CDR3 DNA reads as TGTGCCAGCAGCGACAGGTCTGGGGAGCAGTACTTC. Its translation is CASSDRSGEQYF.

The V and J genes are TRBV7-2 and TRBJ2-1; D perhaps matches TRBD2 (6 bases). CDR3 length: 13 amino acids. Deletions cut 2 bases from V and 10 bases from J, with 12 bases between. The V gene's germline CDR1 is SGHTA and CDR2 FQGNSA. CDR3: CASSLRQEGEQFF. In DNA, the CDR3 is TGTGCCAGCAGCTTACGTCAGGAGGGCGAGCAGTTCTTC.

The chain recombines TRBV7-6 with TRBJ1-3; no clear D gene. This CDR3 comprises 16 residues. With 4 bases removed from V and 0 bases from J, the gap between germline ends came to 13 bases. CDR1 is SGHVS and CDR2 is FNYEAQ in the germline V gene. This CDR3 is CASSSGRPSSGNTIYF. The DNA for the CDR3 is TGTGCCAGCAGCTCGGGCAGGCCGAGCTCTGGAAACACCATATATTTT.

V usage is TRBV29-1 and J usage is TRBJ1-2; possibly TRBD1 for D (6 bases). The CDR3 totals 12 residues. The germline V and J ends were trimmed by 3 bases and 1 base, with 6 bases remaining between them. CDR1 and CDR2 from the germline V gene are SQVTM and ANQGSEA. The CDR3 is CSVEGHNYGYTF. CDR3 coding DNA: TGCAGCGTTGAGGGACATAACTATGGCTACACCTTC.

This chain connects TRBV5-1 to TRBJ2-3, with D maybe TRBD2 (5 bases). CDR3 length: 16 residues. The germline V and J ends were trimmed by 2 bases and 3 bases, with 16 bases remaining between them. The V gene's germline CDR1 is SGHRS and CDR2 YFSETQ. The CDR3 region has the DNA TGCGCCAGCAGCTTAATGATAGGGAGAGGGACAGATACGCAGTATTTT. Translating it yields CASSLMIGRGTDTQYF.